A selection of T cell receptor beta chains follows, all from one sample in a study of tumor-infiltrating lymphocytes in glioblastoma multiforme. TCRdb ran MiXCR on the multiplex PCR reads and lists one entry per CDR3 protein. The sample includes 25,000 to 40,000 distinct CDR3 sequences, approximately 66% of them seen just once. The specimen sequenced was brain tumor tissue. The receptors originated from a male donor with glioblastoma. Each CDR3 is given with its conserved first and last residue. Fields, in order: V gene, J gene, CDR3 protein.

v_call: TRBV7-9
j_call: TRBJ2-5
cdr3_aa: CASSLVGSRKETQYF

v_call: TRBV18
j_call: TRBJ2-5
cdr3_aa: CASSPRDSQETQYF

v_call: TRBV19
j_call: TRBJ2-2
cdr3_aa: CASSGLAVNTGELFF

v_call: TRBV10-2
j_call: TRBJ2-7
cdr3_aa: CASTVTSGGGEQYF

v_call: TRBV15
j_call: TRBJ2-5
cdr3_aa: CATSRDRGGSETQYF

v_call: TRBV20-1
j_call: TRBJ2-5
cdr3_aa: CSGRRLAGQETQYF

v_call: TRBV4-1
j_call: TRBJ1-6
cdr3_aa: CASQNLASGVSPLYF

v_call: TRBV6-5
j_call: TRBJ1-1
cdr3_aa: CANRYSWSAGTEAFF

v_call: TRBV12-3/TRBV12-4
j_call: TRBJ2-2
cdr3_aa: CDSSLRGLGIGELFF

v_call: TRBV28
j_call: TRBJ1-6
cdr3_aa: CASRGGGNSPLHF